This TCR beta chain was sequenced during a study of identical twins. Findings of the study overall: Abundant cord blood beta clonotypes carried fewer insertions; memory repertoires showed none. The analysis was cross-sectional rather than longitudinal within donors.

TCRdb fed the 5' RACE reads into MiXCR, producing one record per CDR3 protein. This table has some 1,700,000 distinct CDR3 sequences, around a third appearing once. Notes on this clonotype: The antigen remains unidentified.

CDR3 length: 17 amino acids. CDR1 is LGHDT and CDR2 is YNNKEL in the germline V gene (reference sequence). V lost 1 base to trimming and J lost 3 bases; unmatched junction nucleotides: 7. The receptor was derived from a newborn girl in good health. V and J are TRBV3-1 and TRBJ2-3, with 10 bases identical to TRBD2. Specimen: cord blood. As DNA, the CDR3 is TGTGCCAGCAGCCAAGGCCCTCTAGCGGGAGCTACAGATACGCAGTATTTT. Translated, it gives CASSQGPLAGATDTQYF.